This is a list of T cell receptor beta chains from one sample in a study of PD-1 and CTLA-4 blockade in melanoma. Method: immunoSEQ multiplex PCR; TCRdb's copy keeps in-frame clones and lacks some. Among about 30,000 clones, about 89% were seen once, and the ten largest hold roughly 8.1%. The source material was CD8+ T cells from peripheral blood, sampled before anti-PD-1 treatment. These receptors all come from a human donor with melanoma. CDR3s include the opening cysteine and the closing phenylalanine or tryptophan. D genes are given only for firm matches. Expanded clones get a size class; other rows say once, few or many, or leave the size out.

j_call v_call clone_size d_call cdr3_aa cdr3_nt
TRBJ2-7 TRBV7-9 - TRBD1 CASSFRGQDYEQYF TGTGCCAGCAGCTTCAGGGGGCAGGACTACGAGCAGTACTTC
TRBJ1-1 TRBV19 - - CASTTVPPGVEAFF TGTGCCAGTACCACCGTACCCCCAGGTGTGGAAGCTTTCTTT
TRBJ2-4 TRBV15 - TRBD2 CATSRGGSSSGYLKNIQYF TGTGCCACCAGCAGAGGCGGTTCTAGTAGCGGGTACCTGAAAAACATTCAGTACTTC
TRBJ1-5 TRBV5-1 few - CASSFPGRKSNQPQHF TGCGCCAGCAGCTTCCCAGGGAGAAAGAGCAATCAGCCCCAGCATTTT
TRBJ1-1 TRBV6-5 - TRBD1 CATVRTGKNTEAFF TGTGCCACCGTGAGGACAGGGAAGAACACTGAAGCTTTCTTT
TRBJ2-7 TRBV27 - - CASSSDGYEQYF TGTGCCAGCAGTTCGGACGGGTACGAGCAGTACTTC
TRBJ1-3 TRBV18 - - CASSPPTSGNTIYF TGTGCCAGCTCACCACCCACCTCTGGAAACACCATATATTTT
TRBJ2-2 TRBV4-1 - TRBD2 CASSQEEDSGAGELFF TGCGCCAGCAGCCAAGAGGAAGATAGCGGGGCCGGGGAGCTGTTTTTT
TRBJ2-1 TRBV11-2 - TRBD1 CASSLRRDSSRRDNEQFF TGTGCCAGCAGCTTAAGACGGGACAGTTCGCGGCGGGACAATGAGCAGTTCTTC
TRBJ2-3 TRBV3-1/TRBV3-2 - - CASKGGSTDTQYF TGTGCCAGCAAGGGGGGTAGCACAGATACGCAGTATTTT
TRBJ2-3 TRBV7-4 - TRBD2 CASSSSLAVTDTQYF TGTGCCAGCAGCTCATCACTAGCGGTCACAGATACGCAGTATTTT
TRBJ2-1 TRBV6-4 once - CASSDSLSSSYNEQFF TGTGCCAGCAGTGACTCGTTAAGTAGCTCCTACAATGAGCAGTTCTTC
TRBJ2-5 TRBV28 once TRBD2 CASSFLGRELETQYF TGTGCCAGCAGTTTCTTAGGGCGGGAGCTGGAGACCCAGTACTTC
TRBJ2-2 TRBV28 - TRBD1 CASRVSGTAHGELFF TGTGCCAGCAGAGTTTCAGGGACAGCCCACGGGGAGCTGTTTTTT
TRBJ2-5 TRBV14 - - CASSQATEHFGETQYF TGTGCCAGCAGCCAAGCCACAGAACATTTCGGGGAGACCCAGTACTTC
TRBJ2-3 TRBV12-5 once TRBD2 CASGLSLEREDTDTQYF TGTGCTAGTGGTTTGTCCTTAGAGCGGGAGGACACAGATACGCAGTATTTT
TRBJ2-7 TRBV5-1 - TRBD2 CASSLVSSGNEQYF TGCGCCAGCAGCTTGGTGTCTAGCGGGAACGAGCAGTACTTC
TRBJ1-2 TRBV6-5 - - CASSYLGLGDYGYTF TGTGCCAGCAGTTACCTCGGGCTCGGCGACTATGGCTACACCTTC
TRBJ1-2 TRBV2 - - CARVEEGLNGYTF TGTGCCAGGGTAGAGGAGGGTCTAAACGGCTACACCTTC
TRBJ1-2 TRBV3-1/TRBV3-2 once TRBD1 CASSQEGAVIYGYTF TGTGCCAGCAGCCAGGAGGGGGCAGTTATCTATGGCTACACCTTC
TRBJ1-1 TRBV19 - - CASSPTGTEAFF TGTGCCAGTAGTCCAACGGGTACTGAAGCTTTCTTT
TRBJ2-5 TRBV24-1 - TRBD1 CATRGTGSETQYF TGTGCCACCAGGGGGACAGGGTCAGAGACCCAGTACTTC
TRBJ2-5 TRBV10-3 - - CAISEDYQETQYF TGTGCCATCAGTGAAGACTACCAAGAGACCCAGTACTTC
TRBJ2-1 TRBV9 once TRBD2 CASSVTSSGGDEQFF TGTGCCAGCAGCGTAACATCGAGCGGGGGGGATGAGCAGTTCTTC
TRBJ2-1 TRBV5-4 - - CASTYWGGYNEQFF TGTGCCAGCACTTATTGGGGCGGCTACAATGAGCAGTTCTTC
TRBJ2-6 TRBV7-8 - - CASSEVSGANVLTF TGTGCCAGCAGTGAGGTCTCTGGGGCCAACGTCCTGACTTTC
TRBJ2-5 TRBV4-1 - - CASSQETRSQETQYF TGCGCCAGCAGCCAAGAAACGAGATCCCAAGAGACCCAGTACTTC
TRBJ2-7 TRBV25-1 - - CASSEGVRGTAYEQYF TGTGCCAGCAGTGAAGGCGTCAGGGGAACCGCCTACGAGCAGTACTTC
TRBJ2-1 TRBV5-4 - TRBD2 CASSSGGFYNEQFF TGTGCCAGCAGCTCGGGAGGCTTCTACAATGAGCAGTTCTTC
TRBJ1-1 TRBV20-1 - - CSALLNTEAFF TGCAGTGCTCTGCTGAACACTGAAGCTTTCTTT
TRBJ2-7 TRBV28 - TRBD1 CASSWETGRYEQYF TGTGCCAGCAGCTGGGAGACAGGGCGCTACGAGCAGTACTTC
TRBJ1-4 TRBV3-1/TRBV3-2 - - CASSQDLAGRTKSVGEKLFF TGTGCCAGCAGCCAAGATTTGGCAGGTCGTACGAAGTCCGTAGGTGAAAAACTGTTTTTT
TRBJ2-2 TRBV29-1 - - CSVAGYSGELFF TGCAGCGTTGCTGGGTATAGCGGGGAGCTGTTTTTT
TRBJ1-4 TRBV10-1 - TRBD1 CASRLEGASTNEKLFF TGCGCCAGCAGACTTGAGGGGGCCTCAACTAATGAAAAACTGTTTTTT
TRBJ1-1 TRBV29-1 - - CSASETAVNTEAFF TGCAGCGCCAGTGAAACGGCAGTGAACACTGAAGCTTTCTTT
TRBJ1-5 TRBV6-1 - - CASSEAGVGYSNQPQHF TGTGCCAGCAGTGAAGCGGGGGTGGGTTATAGCAATCAGCCCCAGCATTTT
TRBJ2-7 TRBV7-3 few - CASSPRLPSGYEQYF TGTGCCAGCAGCCCTAGACTTCCAAGCGGGTACGAGCAGTACTTC
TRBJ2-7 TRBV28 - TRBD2 CASSWTSGRAFITYEQYF TGTGCCAGCAGTTGGACTAGCGGGAGGGCCTTTATTACCTACGAGCAGTACTTC
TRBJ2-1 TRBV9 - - CASSEGVAVNEQFF TGTGCCAGCAGCGAGGGAGTGGCCGTCAATGAGCAGTTCTTC
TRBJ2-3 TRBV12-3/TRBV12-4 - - CASSYSTDTQYF TGTGCCAGCAGTTACTCCACAGATACGCAGTATTTT
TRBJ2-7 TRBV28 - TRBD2 CASSFPLAGSSYEQYF TGTGCCAGCAGTTTCCCTCTAGCGGGTTCTTCCTACGAGCAGTACTTC
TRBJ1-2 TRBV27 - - CASSLLAGANYGYTF TGTGCCAGCAGTTTATTGGCAGGAGCTAACTATGGCTACACCTTC